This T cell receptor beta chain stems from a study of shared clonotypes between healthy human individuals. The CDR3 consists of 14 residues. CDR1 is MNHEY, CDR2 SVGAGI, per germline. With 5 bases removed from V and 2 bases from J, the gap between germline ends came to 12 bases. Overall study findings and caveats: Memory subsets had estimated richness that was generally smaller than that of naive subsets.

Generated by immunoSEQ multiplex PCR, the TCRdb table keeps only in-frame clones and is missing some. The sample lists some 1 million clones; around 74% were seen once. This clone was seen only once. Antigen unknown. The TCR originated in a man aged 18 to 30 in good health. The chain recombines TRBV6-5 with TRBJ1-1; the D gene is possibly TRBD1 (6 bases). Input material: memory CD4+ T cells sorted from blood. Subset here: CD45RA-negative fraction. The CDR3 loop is CASSPGTRNTEAFF. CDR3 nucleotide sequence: TGTGCCAGCAGTCCGGGGACACGTAACACTGAAGCTTTCTTT.